These 10 T cell receptor beta chains share one sample of origin, sequenced in a study of blood T cell repertoires in COVID-19. Libraries were prepared by immunoSEQ multiplex PCR; TCRdb keeps only in-frame clonotypes and omits some of them. This table has some 250,000 clones, about four fifths appearing once. Input material: peripheral blood. These receptors came from a woman aged 18-35 years with acute or convalescent COVID-19.

This rearrangement joins TRBV10-3 to TRBJ2-3; TRBD2 matches 7 bases. CDR1 and CDR2 from the germline V gene are ENHRY and SYGVKD. V lost 6 bases to trimming and J lost 1 base; unmatched junction nucleotides: 10. CDR3 size: 16 residues. This CDR3 is CAISIRAGAGTDTQYF. In DNA form, the CDR3 reads TGTGCCATCAGCATCCGTGCGGGAGCAGGCACAGATACGCAGTATTTT.

The chain employs TRBV5-6 and TRBJ1-1, with D perhaps TRBD1 (5 bases). Germline V gene data show CDR1 as SGHDT and CDR2 as YYEEEE. The CDR3 spans 13 residues. V dropped 5 bases and J dropped 1 base, with 9 bases sitting between them. CDR3 amino acids: CASRATENTEAFF. CDR3 nucleotide sequence: TGTGCCAGCAGGGCGACAGAGAACACTGAAGCTTTCTTT. The full variable domain, rest sourced from reference TRBV5-6 and TRBJ1-1, is DAGVTQSPTHLIKTRGQQVTLRCSPKSGHDTVSWYQQALGQGPQFIFQYYEEEERQRGNFPDRFSGHQFPNYSSELNVNALLLGDSALYLCASRATENTEAFFGQGTRLTVV.

The chain employs TRBV12-3 or TRBV12-4 and TRBJ1-2; no reliable D call. The CDR3 covers 11 residues. V was pared by 5 bases and J by 4 bases, with 5 bases between. The CDR3 nucleotides read TGTGCCAGCAGTCGGAGCTATGGCTACACCTTC. Translating gives CASSRSYGYTF.

This clone was seen more than once but under ten times. The gene calls are TRBV28 and TRBJ2-1; 9 positions match TRBD1. V gave up 5 bases and J gave up 6 bases; unmatched junction bases: 5. Per the germline V gene, CDR1 is MDHEN and CDR2 is SYDVKM. The CDR3 extends over 14 amino acids. The CDR3 loop reads CASSPRTGANEQFF. DNA of the CDR3: TGTGCCAGCAGTCCCCGGACAGGGGCCAATGAGCAGTTCTTC.

On this clone itself: Different DNA sequences within this sample yield the same CDR3. The V gene is TRBV6-5, the J gene TRBJ1-2; the match to TRBD1 covers 7 bases. Per the germline V gene, CDR1 is MNHEY and CDR2 is SVGAGI. This CDR3 is 13 amino acids long. Losses at the gene ends were 5 bases for V and 5 bases for J; bases not matched to a gene: 5. CDR3 DNA sequence: TGTGCCAGCAGTCCTACAGGGGAGTATGGCTACACCTTC. Its translation is CASSPTGEYGYTF.

The chain couples TRBV27 to TRBJ1-2, with D possibly TRBD1 on 5 matching bases. Germline V gives CDR1 MNHEY, CDR2 SMNVEV (reference sequence). Trimming took 2 bases from V and 4 from J, leaving 8 bases between them. The length of the CDR3 is 13 residues. For the CDR3, the DNA is TGTGCCAGCAGTTTACGCGGGGCCTATGGCTACACCTTC. Protein product: CASSLRGAYGYTF.

This clone showed up just a few times. The chain uses TRBV18 and TRBJ1-2; D call uncertain. Germline V lookup: CDR1 KGHSH, CDR2 LQKENI. The CDR3 extends over 14 amino acids. Deletions cut 6 bases from V and 8 bases from J, with 19 bases between. The CDR3 loop is CASSPGDISPGYTF. The DNA for the CDR3 is TGTGCCAGCTCCCCGGGAGATATAAGCCCCGGCTACACCTTC.

This chain links TRBV5-5 with TRBJ1-4; no clear D. CDR3 length equals 14 residues. The V and J ends lost 5 bases and 0 bases respectively, with 8 bases between them. Germline assignment: CDR1 SGHKS and CDR2 YYEKEE (reference sequence). The CDR3 sequence is CASRRDATNEKLFF. The CDR3 DNA is TGTGCCAGCAGGAGAGATGCAACTAATGAAAAACTGTTTTTT.

The rearrangement links TRBV3-1 (or the pseudogene TRBV3-2) to TRBJ2-3, with 11 bases aligning to TRBD1. The germline gives CDR1 LGHDT, CDR2 YNNKEL (reference sequence). J gave up 6 bases and V 6 bases, and 8 bases lay outside the gene matches. The CDR3 is 15 residues long. This CDR3 is CASRLGQGAGDTQYF. The CDR3 nucleotides read TGTGCCAGCAGACTCGGACAGGGGGCTGGGGATACGCAGTATTTT.

Only one count was recorded for this clone. The V and J genes are TRBV4-1 and TRBJ2-7; D is uncertain. Trimming left V 0 bases short and J 0 bases short, with 12 bases between. This CDR3 spans 16 amino acids. Germline loops: CDR1 MGHRA, CDR2 YSYEKL. CDR3 coding DNA: TGCGCCAGCAGCCAAGATCCGGCCAGGAACTCCTACGAGCAGTACTTC. Protein: CASSQDPARNSYEQYF.